This TCR beta chain emerged from a study of blood T cell repertoires in COVID-19. Study at large: Nucleic acid was either cDNA or gDNA, and it came from T cells, B-cell-depleted T cells, or PBMCs.

Sequencing was performed with immunoSEQ multiplex PCR; in TCRdb, only in-frame clones are kept and a portion is missing. The data show under 200,000 clones, about 85% seen once. CDR3 size: 12 residues. With 7 bases removed from V and 4 bases from J, the gap between germline ends came to 8 bases. CDR1 is MNHEY and CDR2 is SMNVEV in the germline V gene (reference sequence). The receptor's source is a man in his sixties with active or convalescent COVID-19. Sequenced: peripheral blood. The J gene is TRBJ1-5, the V gene TRBV27; TRBD1 is a possible D gene (6 bases). The CDR3: CASKQGNQPQHF. The CDR3 DNA is TGTGCCAGCAAACAGGGTAATCAGCCCCAGCATTTT.